The 2 T cell receptor beta chains in this list originate from one sample, sequenced in a study of T cells in Graves' hyperthyroidism and ophthalmopathy. Amplification of TCR beta CDR3 regions was performed using RNA transcripts as template. The HTBI set primed first-round TCR CDR3 RT-PCR. One entry per CDR3 protein, called by TCRdb with MiXCR from the multiplex PCR reads. The sample carries hundreds of thousands of distinct CDR3 sequences, approximately 14% recorded once. The sequenced sample consisted of blood. The source is a woman in her thirties or forties with Graves' ophthalmopathy.

This clonotype has ten or more counts. The chain couples TRBV12-3 or TRBV12-4 to TRBJ1-3; D is undetermined. The CDR3 is made up of 14 amino acids. With 7 bases removed from V and 8 bases from J, the gap between germline ends came to 18 bases. The CDR3 nucleotides read TGTGCCAGCACCAAAATGGGCGCCGGAGACACCATATATTTT. Encoded protein: CASTKMGAGDTIYF.

The V gene is TRBV27, the J gene TRBJ2-7; 10 nucleotides agree with TRBD1. This CDR3 region has 15 residues. Germline V lookup: CDR1 MNHEY, CDR2 SMNVEV (reference sequence). J gave up 9 bases and V 2 bases, and 10 bases lay outside the gene matches. This chain's CDR3 is CASSLTGQGRLGQYF. CDR3 sequence (DNA): TGTGCCAGCAGTTTAACGGGACAGGGGAGACTAGGGCAGTACTTC.